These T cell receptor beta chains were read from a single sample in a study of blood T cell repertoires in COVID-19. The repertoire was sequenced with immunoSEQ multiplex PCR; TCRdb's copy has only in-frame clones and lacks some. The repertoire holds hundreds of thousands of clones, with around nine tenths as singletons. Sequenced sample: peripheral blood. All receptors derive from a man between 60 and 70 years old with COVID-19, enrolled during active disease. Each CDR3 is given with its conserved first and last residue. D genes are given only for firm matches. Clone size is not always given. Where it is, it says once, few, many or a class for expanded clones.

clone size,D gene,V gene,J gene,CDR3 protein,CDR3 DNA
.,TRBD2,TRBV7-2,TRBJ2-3,CASSLFGGRVDTQYF,TGTGCCAGCAGCTTATTCGGCGGGAGGGTAGATACGCAGTATTTT
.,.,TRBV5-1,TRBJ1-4,CASSSGSLATNEKLFF,TGCGCCAGCAGCTCGGGGAGCCTTGCAACTAATGAAAAACTGTTTTTT
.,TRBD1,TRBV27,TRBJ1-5,CASSFRQGDGQPQHF,TGTGCCAGCAGTTTCAGACAGGGGGACGGGCAGCCCCAGCATTTT
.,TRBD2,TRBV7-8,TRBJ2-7,CASSFQLGLAGGEQYF,TGTGCCAGCAGCTTTCAACTGGGACTAGCGGGAGGCGAGCAGTACTTC
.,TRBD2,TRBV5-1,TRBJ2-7,CASSVLAEGDEQYF,TGCGCCAGCAGCGTACTAGCGGAAGGGGACGAGCAGTACTTC
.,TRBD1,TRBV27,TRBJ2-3,CASTVSQGDTDTQYF,TGTGCCAGCACAGTTAGCCAGGGGGACACAGATACGCAGTATTTT
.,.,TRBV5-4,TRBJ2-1,CASSFPDSGNEQFF,TGTGCCAGCAGCTTCCCGGACTCAGGCAATGAGCAGTTCTTC
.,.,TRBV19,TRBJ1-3,CASSDTDGNTIYF,TGTGCCAGTAGTGACACCGATGGGAACACCATATATTTT
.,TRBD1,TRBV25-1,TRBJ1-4,CASSDAGTGTSNEKLFF,TGTGCCAGCAGTGACGCCGGGACAGGGACCTCTAATGAAAAACTGTTTTTT
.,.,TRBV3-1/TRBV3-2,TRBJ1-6,CASSQDWRDPGSPLHF,TGTGCCAGCAGCCAAGATTGGCGAGACCCGGGGTCACCCCTCCACTTT
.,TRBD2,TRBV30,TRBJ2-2,CAWSAGGYTGELFF,TGTGCCTGGAGTGCGGGGGGGTATACCGGGGAGCTGTTTTTT
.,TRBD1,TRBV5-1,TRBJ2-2,CASRTQGPTGELFF,TGCGCCAGCAGAACACAGGGGCCCACCGGGGAGCTGTTTTTT
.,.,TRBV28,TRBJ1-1,CASSFTDTEAFF,TGTGCCAGCAGTTTCACGGACACTGAAGCTTTCTTT
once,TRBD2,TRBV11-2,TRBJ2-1,CATKVGRGGFREQFF,TGTGCCACCAAGGTTGGGCGGGGGGGATTTCGTGAGCAGTTCTTC
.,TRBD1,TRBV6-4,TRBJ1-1,CASSADGTGDTEAFF,TGTGCCAGCAGCGCTGACGGGACAGGGGACACTGAAGCTTTCTTT
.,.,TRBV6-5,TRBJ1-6,CASSYQGSSYNSPLHF,TGTGCCAGCAGTTATCAGGGAAGCTCCTATAATTCACCCCTCCACTTT
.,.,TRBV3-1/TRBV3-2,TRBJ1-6,CATSHSWGGGGSNSPLHF,TGTGCCACCAGTCATAGCTGGGGCGGTGGTGGTAGCAATTCACCCCTCCACTTT
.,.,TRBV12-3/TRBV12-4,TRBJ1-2,CASSRLGDYGYTF,TGTGCCAGCAGTCGTCTAGGAGACTATGGCTACACCTTC
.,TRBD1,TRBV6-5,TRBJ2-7,CASSRRTGSRYEQYF,TGTGCCAGCAGTCGGAGGACAGGGAGTCGCTACGAGCAGTACTTC
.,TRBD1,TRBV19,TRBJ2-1,CASSIAQGAYNEQFF,TGTGCCAGTAGTATCGCCCAGGGGGCCTACAATGAGCAGTTCTTC
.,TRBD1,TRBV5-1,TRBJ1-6,CASSLGGAGDSPLHF,TGCGCCAGCAGCTTAGGGGGCGCAGGTGATTCACCCCTCCACTTT
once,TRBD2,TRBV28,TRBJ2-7,CASSYLRGRGWEQYF,TGTGCCAGCAGCTATTTAAGAGGGAGGGGATGGGAGCAGTACTTC
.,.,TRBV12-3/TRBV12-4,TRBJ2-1,CASSFTGNEQFF,TGTGCCAGCAGTTTTACAGGCAATGAGCAGTTCTTC
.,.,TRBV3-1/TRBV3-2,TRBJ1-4,CASSSRGEKLFF,TGTGCCAGCAGCTCGCGAGGGGAAAAACTGTTTTTT
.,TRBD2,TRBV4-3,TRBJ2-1,CASSQDTPGTRSNEQFF,TGCGCCAGCAGCCAAGATACCCCCGGGACTAGAAGCAATGAGCAGTTCTTC
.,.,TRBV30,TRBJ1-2,CAWSVLKGRGFYGYTF,TGTGCCTGGAGTGTACTGAAGGGCAGGGGCTTTTATGGCTACACCTTC
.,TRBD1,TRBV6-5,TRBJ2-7,CASGYTGQGSEQYF,TGTGCCAGCGGATATACGGGACAGGGGTCCGAGCAGTACTTC
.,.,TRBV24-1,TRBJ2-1,CATGQLNEQFF,TGTGCCACCGGACAGTTGAATGAGCAGTTCTTC
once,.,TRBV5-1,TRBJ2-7,CASSQEGERRAYEQYF,TGCGCCAGCAGCCAAGAAGGAGAACGCCGGGCCTACGAGCAGTACTTC
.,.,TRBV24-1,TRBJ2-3,CATSESGSDTQYF,TGTGCCACCAGTGAGTCAGGGTCAGATACGCAGTATTTT
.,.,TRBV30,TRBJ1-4,CAWSVLERGEKLFF,TGTGCCTGGAGTGTACTTGAGAGAGGTGAAAAACTGTTTTTT
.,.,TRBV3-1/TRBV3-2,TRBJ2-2,CASSERHNTGELFF,TGTGCCAGCAGCGAACGACACAACACCGGGGAGCTGTTTTTT
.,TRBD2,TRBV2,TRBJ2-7,CASSATSGGAHEQYF,TGTGCCAGCAGCGCCACTAGCGGGGGGGCCCACGAGCAGTACTTC
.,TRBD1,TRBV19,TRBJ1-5,CASRANRGDNQPQHF,TGTGCCAGTAGGGCAAACAGGGGCGACAATCAGCCCCAGCATTTT
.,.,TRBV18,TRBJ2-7,CASSPAAGPGYEQYF,TGTGCCAGCTCACCGGCCGCGGGTCCGGGCTACGAGCAGTACTTC
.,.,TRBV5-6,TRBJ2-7,CASSLVRVGASYEQYF,TGTGCCAGCAGCTTGGTGCGAGTTGGGGCCTCCTACGAGCAGTACTTC
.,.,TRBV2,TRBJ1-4,CASSEDRSTNEKLFF,TGTGCCAGCAGTGAAGACAGGTCAACTAATGAAAAACTGTTTTTT
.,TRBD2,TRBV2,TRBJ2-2,CAGSPGTSGTPPTGELFF,TGTGCCGGTTCACCGGGGACTAGCGGGACCCCCCCCACCGGGGAGCTGTTTTTT
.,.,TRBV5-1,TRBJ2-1,CASSLYIQGYNEQFF,TGCGCCAGCAGCTTGTACATCCAGGGCTATAATGAGCAGTTCTTC
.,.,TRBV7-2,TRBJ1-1,CASSLEALGTEAFF,TGTGCCAGCAGCTTGGAGGCGCTGGGCACTGAAGCTTTCTTT
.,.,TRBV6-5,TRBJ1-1,CASRRGVNTEAFF,TGTGCCAGCCGCCGGGGGGTGAACACTGAAGCTTTCTTT
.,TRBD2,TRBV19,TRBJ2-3,CASSKLAGVRSTDTQYF,TGTGCCAGTAGTAAACTAGCGGGAGTTCGAAGCACAGATACGCAGTATTTT
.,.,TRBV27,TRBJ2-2,CASSLGGTGELFF,TGTGCCAGCAGTTTAGGGGGGACCGGGGAGCTGTTTTTT
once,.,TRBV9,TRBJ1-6,CASSAGLVNSPLHF,TGTGCCAGCAGCGCGGGACTGGTCAATTCACCCCTCCACTTT
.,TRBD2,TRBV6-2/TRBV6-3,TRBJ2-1,CASSYTGLLYNEQFF,TGTGCCAGCAGTTACACGGGACTACTCTACAATGAGCAGTTCTTC
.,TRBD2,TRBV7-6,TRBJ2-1,CASSAGGPYNEQFF,TGTGCCAGCAGCGCGGGGGGGCCCTACAATGAGCAGTTCTTC